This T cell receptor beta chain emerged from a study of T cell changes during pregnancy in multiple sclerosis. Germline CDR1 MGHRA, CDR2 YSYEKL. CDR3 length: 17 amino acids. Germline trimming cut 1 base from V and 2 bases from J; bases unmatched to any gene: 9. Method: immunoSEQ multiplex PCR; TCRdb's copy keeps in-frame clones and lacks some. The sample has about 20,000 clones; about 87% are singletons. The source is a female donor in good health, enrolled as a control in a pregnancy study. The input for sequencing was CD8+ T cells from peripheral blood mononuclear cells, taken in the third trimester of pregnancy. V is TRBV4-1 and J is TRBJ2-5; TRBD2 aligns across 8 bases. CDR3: CASSQGPAGVIQETQYF. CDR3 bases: TGCGCCAGCAGCCAAGGCCCAGCGGGGGTAATTCAAGAGACCCAGTACTTC.